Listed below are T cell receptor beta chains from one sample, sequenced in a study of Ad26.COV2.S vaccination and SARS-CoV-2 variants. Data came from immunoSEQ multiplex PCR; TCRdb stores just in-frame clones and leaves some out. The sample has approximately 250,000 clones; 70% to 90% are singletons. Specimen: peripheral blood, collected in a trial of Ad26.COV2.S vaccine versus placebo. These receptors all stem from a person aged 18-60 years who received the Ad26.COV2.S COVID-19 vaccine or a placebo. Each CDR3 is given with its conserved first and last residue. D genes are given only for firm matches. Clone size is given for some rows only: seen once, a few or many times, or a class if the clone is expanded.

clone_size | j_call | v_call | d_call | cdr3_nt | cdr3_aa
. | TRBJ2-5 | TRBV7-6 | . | TGTGCCAGCAGCCCTTCTGGGGCGAGGCAAGAGACCCAGTACTTC | CASSPSGARQETQYF
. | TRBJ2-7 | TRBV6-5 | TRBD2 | TGTGCCAGCAGCCCACTAGCGGGGGGAGAGCAGTACTTC | CASSPLAGGEQYF
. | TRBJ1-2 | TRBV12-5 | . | TGTGCTAGTGCCTCGGGCCTCTCCTCAAGTGGCTACACCTTC | CASASGLSSSGYTF
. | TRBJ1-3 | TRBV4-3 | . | TGCGCCAGCAGCCAAGAGGCGGGGGTGGGAAACACCATATATTTT | CASSQEAGVGNTIYF
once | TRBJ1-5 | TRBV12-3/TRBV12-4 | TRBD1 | TGTGCCAGCACCCGGGACAGGGAACAGCCCCAGCATTTT | CASTRDREQPQHF
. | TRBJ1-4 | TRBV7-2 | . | TGTGCCAGCAGCTTAGCGGTAGGGTCTAATGAAAAACTGTTTTTT | CASSLAVGSNEKLFF
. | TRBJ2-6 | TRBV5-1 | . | TGCGCCAGCAACCCGACGGTCGTTCTCTCTGGGGCCAACGTCCTGACTTTC | CASNPTVVLSGANVLTF
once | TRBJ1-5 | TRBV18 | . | TGTGCCAGCTCCCCCGGGACAAATCAGCCCCAGCATTTT | CASSPGTNQPQHF
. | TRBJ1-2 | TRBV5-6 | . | TGTGCCAGCAGCGTACCCCCAGGGAGGGGCTACACCTTC | CASSVPPGRGYTF
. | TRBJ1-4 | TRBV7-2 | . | TGTGCCAGCAGCTCACAACCAACGCGAGAAAAACTGTTTTTT | CASSSQPTREKLFF
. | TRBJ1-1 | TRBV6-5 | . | TGTGCCAGCAGCCGCTATATGAACACTGAAGCTTTCTTT | CASSRYMNTEAFF
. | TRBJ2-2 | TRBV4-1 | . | TGCGCCAGCAGCCAAGATAGAACAGGGCGGAGCGGGGAGCTGTTTTTT | CASSQDRTGRSGELFF
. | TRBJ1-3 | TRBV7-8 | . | TGTGCCAGCAGCTTAGCTGTGGGGTGGGGAAACACCATATATTTT | CASSLAVGWGNTIYF
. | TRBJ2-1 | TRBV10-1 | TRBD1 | TGCGCCAGCGTACTGACAGGGAAAGGCGACAATGAGCAGTTCTTC | CASVLTGKGDNEQFF
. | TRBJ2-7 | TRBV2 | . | TGTGCCAGCATCGGAGACAGATCAGGCGCCGAGCAGTACTTC | CASIGDRSGAEQYF
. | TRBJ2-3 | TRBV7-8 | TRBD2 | TGTGCCAGCAGCTTAAGCGGGAGTTCAGATACGCAGTATTTT | CASSLSGSSDTQYF
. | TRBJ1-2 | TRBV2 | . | TGTGCCAGCAGTTCCGGGACGGTATATGGCTACACCTTC | CASSSGTVYGYTF
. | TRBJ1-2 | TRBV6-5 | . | TGTGCCAGCAGTTACTCGACGGGGGAGGTGAGCTATGGCTACACCTTC | CASSYSTGEVSYGYTF
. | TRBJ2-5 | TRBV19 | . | TGTGCCAGTAGTATAGAGGGGGCCGGTGAGACCCAGTACTTC | CASSIEGAGETQYF
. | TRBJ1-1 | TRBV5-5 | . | TGTGCCAGCAGCTTTTGGGACACGAACACTGAAGCTTTCTTT | CASSFWDTNTEAFF
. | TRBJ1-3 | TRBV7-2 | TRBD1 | TGTGCCAGCAGCTTAAGCGGTGGACAGGGGATCACTGGAAACACCATATATTTT | CASSLSGGQGITGNTIYF
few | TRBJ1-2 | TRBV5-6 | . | TGTGCCAGCAGCTTCGAGGGTGGCTACACCTTC | CASSFEGGYTF
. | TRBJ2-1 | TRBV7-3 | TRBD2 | TGTGCCAGCAGCTTAACTATGACTAGCGGGAGACCCCACTACAATGAGCAGTTCTTC | CASSLTMTSGRPHYNEQFF
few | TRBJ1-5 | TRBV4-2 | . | TGTGCCAGCAGCCAATCTGGGGTCCCCAATCAGCCCCAGCATTTT | CASSQSGVPNQPQHF
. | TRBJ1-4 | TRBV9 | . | TGTGCCAGCAGCGTAGGTGGGATTAATGAAAAACTGTTTTTT | CASSVGGINEKLFF
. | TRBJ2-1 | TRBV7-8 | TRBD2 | TGTGCCAGCAGCTCGACTAGCGGGAGTGGTGAGCAGTTCTTC | CASSSTSGSGEQFF
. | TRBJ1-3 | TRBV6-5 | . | TGTGCCAGCAGTCAGGGCCAATCTGGAAACACCATATATTTT | CASSQGQSGNTIYF
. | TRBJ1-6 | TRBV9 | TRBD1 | TGTGCCAGCAGTGGACAGGGAACATCACCCCTCCACTTT | CASSGQGTSPLHF
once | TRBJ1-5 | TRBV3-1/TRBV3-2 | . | TGTGCCAGCAGCCAAGTACCCAATCAGCCCCAGCATTTT | CASSQVPNQPQHF
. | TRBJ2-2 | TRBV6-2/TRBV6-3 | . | TGTGCCAGCAGTCTAGCGACTGGGGTATCCGGGGAGCTGTTTTTT | CASSLATGVSGELFF
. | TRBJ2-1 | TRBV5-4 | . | TGTGCCAGCAGCTTGGGGAGCTCCTACAATGAGCAGTTCTTC | CASSLGSSYNEQFF
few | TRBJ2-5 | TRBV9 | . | TGTGCCAGCAGCCTCAATAGGGGGGGTCCCCAATACTTC | CASSLNRGGPQYF
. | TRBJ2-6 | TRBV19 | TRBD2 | TGTGCCAGTACGGCGACTAGCGGGGTTAAATTAGCCAACGTCCTGACTTTC | CASTATSGVKLANVLTF
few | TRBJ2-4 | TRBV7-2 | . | TGTGCCAGCAGCTTAGGACCCGGAGGGAACATTCAGTACTTC | CASSLGPGGNIQYF
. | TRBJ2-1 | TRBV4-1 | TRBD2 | TGCGCCAGCAGCCAACCCCAGCGGGACTACAATGAGCAGTTCTTC | CASSQPQRDYNEQFF
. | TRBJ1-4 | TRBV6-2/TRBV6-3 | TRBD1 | TGTGCCAGCAGTTACTCCGGGACAGGGCTTGAAAAACTGTTTTTT | CASSYSGTGLEKLFF
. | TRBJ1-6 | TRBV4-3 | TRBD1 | TGCGCCAGCAGCCAGGCGGACAGGAGCTCCTATAATTCACCCCTCCACTTT | CASSQADRSSYNSPLHF
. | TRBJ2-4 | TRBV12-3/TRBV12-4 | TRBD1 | TGTGCCAGCAGTTTGGGGGACAGGGGATTAAAGTACTTC | CASSLGDRGLKYF
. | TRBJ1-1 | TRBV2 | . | TGTGCCAGCAGTGTAATCGGGAACACTGAAGCTTTCTTT | CASSVIGNTEAFF
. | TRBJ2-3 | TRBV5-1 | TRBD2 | TGCGCCAGCAGCCTCGGGACTAGCGGGAGTGCAGATACGCAGTATTTT | CASSLGTSGSADTQYF
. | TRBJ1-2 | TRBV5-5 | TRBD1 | TGTGCCAGCAGCTTGGAGGTCCAGGGGGCATTAACCTATGGCTACACCTTC | CASSLEVQGALTYGYTF
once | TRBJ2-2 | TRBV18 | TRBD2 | TGTGCCAGCTCACCAGCCCACCCGGGACTAGCGGGAGGGGTGAACACCGGGGAGCTGTTTTTT | CASSPAHPGLAGGVNTGELFF
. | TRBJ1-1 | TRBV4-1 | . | TGCGCCAGCAGCCAACTCATGAACACTGAAGCTTTCTTT | CASSQLMNTEAFF
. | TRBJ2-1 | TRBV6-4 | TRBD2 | TGTGCCCGCCGTGCGGGGGGCGGGGGCTCTTCCTACAATGAGCAGTTCTTC | CARRAGGGGSSYNEQFF
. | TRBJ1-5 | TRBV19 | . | TGTGCCAGTAATTCTCAAAGGGGCAATCAGCCCCAGCATTTT | CASNSQRGNQPQHF
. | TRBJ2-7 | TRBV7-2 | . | TGTGCCAGCAGCTTCGACAGGTCCTACGAGCAGTACTTC | CASSFDRSYEQYF
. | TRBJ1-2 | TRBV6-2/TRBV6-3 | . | TGTGCCAGCAGTCAACCGGGCCAAGTTGACGGCTACACCTTC | CASSQPGQVDGYTF
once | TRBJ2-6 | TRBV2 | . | TGTGCCAGCAGTGGTACCGGGGCCAACGTCCTGACTTTC | CASSGTGANVLTF
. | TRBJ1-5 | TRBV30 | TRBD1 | TGTGCCTGGAGTAGGGGGGGGACAGGGGCTCAGCCCCAGCATTTT | CAWSRGGTGAQPQHF
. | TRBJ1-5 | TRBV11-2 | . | TGTGCCAGCAGCTTATATGCCTATAGCAATCAGCCCCAGCATTTT | CASSLYAYSNQPQHF
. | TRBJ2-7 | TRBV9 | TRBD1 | TGTGCCAGCAGCCCCCATCACGCACCGTGGGGGGACAGGGAGTACGAGCAGTACTTC | CASSPHHAPWGDREYEQYF
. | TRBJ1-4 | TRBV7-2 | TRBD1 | TGTGCCAGCAGCTCCGCGGGGACAGGGTATGAAAAACTGTTTTTT | CASSSAGTGYEKLFF
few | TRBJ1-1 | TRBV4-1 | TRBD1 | TGCGCCAGCAGCCCCGGACAGGGGGGAGCCTCCCGAAACACTGAAGCTTTCTTT | CASSPGQGGASRNTEAFF
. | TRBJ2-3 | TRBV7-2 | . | TGTGCCAGCAGCTTAATCGTGGGGTCCACAGATACGCAGTATTTT | CASSLIVGSTDTQYF
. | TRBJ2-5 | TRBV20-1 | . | TGCAGTGCTAGTAGGGGGAGGGAGACCCAGTACTTC | CSASRGRETQYF
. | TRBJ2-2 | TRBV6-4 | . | TGTGCCAGCAGTGACTTCGGGGGACCCGGGGAGCTGTTTTTT | CASSDFGGPGELFF
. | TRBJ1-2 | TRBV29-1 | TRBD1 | TGCAGCGTCCTCTGGACAGGGGCTAACTATGGCTACACCTTC | CSVLWTGANYGYTF
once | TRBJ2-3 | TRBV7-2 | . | TGTGCCAGCAGGAGGGAATTTAGCACAGATACGCAGTATTTT | CASRREFSTDTQYF
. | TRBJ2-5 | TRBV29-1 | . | TGCAGCGTTCGATGGAGGGGTGAGACCCAGTACTTC | CSVRWRGETQYF